The T cell receptor (beta chain) under discussion was sequenced for a study of PD-1 blockade in classical Hodgkin lymphoma. Relapse after autologous stem cell transplantation occurred in every patient, and brentuximab vedotin exposure varied. Sequenced by immunoSEQ multiplex PCR; TCRdb stores in-frame clones only, minus some. The sample shows some 93,000 clones, 89% of them seen only once. The CDR3 consists of 18 residues. Trimming left V 5 bases short and J 1 base short, with 23 bases between. The V gene's germline CDR1 is SGHVS and CDR2 FQNEAQ. The V gene is TRBV7-8, the J gene TRBJ1-1; the D gene is possibly TRBD1 (6 bases). The receptor comes from a human donor with classical Hodgkin lymphoma. The sequenced sample was peripheral blood mononuclear cells (PBMCs), obtained before the second cycle of nivolumab. CDR3 DNA sequence: TGTGCCAGCAGCGGTGATACAGGGAAACTCTCCAGGAACACTGAAGCTTTCTTT. This gives the protein CASSGDTGKLSRNTEAFF.